These 23 T cell receptor beta chains came from one sample sequenced in a study of blood T cell repertoires in COVID-19. Repertoires were generated with immunoSEQ multiplex PCR, while TCRdb's copy carries only in-frame clones and drops some. The repertoire holds a few hundred thousand clones, around 90% seen once, with just under 9% in the top ten. Sequencing was performed on PBMCs or T cells enriched from blood (not recorded which). The receptors shown here come from a woman aged 18-29 years who had recovered from COVID-19.

The chain is built from TRBV7-8 and TRBJ2-3; 7 nucleotides line up with TRBD2. V was pared by 6 bases and J by 0 bases, with 0 bases of the junction left unmatched. This CDR3 region has 13 residues. CDR1 and CDR2 (germline): SGHVS, FQNEAQ. The CDR3: CASRLASTDTQYF. The CDR3 DNA reads TGTGCCAGCAGACTAGCGAGCACAGATACGCAGTATTTT.

This clone was seen a single time. This rearrangement joins TRBV28 to TRBJ1-4; tentatively, D is TRBD1 (6 bases). This CDR3 region has 16 residues. V was clipped by 1 base and J by 8 bases, with 17 bases between them. The germline V gene encodes CDR1 MDHEN and CDR2 SYDVKM. The CDR3 loop is CASSLSQTGHREKLFF. CDR3 in DNA: TGTGCCAGCAGTTTATCCCAGACAGGTCATAGGGAAAAACTGTTTTTT. The whole variable domain, filled in from reference TRBV28 and TRBJ1-4, reads DVKVTQSSRYLVKRTGEKVFLECVQDMDHENMFWYRQDPGLGLRLIYFSYDVKMKEKGDIPEGYSVSREKKERFSLILESASTNQTSMYLCASSLSQTGHREKLFFGSGTQLSVL.

The chain uses TRBV5-4 and TRBJ2-7, with TRBD2 matching over 12 bases. V lost 4 bases and J lost 4; bases outside the gene matches: 6. CDR1 and CDR2 from the germline V gene are SGHNT and YYREEE (reference sequence). The CDR3 runs to 15 residues. CDR3 loop: CASSLPGTSGYEQYF. The CDR3 bases are TGTGCCAGCAGCCTACCCGGGACTAGCGGGTACGAGCAGTACTTC.

This clone came up once. The chain combines TRBV27 with TRBJ2-2; TRBD2 agrees at 7 bases. Per germline, CDR1 MNHEY and CDR2 SMNVEV (reference sequence). The CDR3 extends over 13 amino acids. After removal of 3 bases from V and 6 bases from J, the junction contained 1 base not matched to a gene. CDR3 amino acids: CASSFSGAGELFF. DNA of the CDR3: TGTGCCAGCAGTTTCAGCGGGGCCGGGGAGCTGTTTTTT.

This chain uses TRBV6-5 with TRBJ1-6; 7 bases map to TRBD1. Germline V gene data show CDR1 as MNHEY and CDR2 as SVGAGI. The V segment lost 7 bases and the J segment 5 bases; nucleotides outside the gene matches: 8. The CDR3 runs 15 residues. Here the CDR3 reads CASTITGTDNSPLHF. CDR3 bases: TGTGCCAGCACTATCACCGGGACAGATAATTCACCCCTCCACTTT.

This chain joins TRBV6-2 or TRBV6-3 and TRBJ2-1; no reliable D call. The V end lost 6 bases, the J end lost 4 bases, and 13 bases lay between the germline ends. The germline V gene has CDR1 MNHEY and CDR2 SVGEGT. CDR3 length equals 14 residues. The DNA of the CDR3 is TGTGCCAGCAGCTTCCTTCTAGGATACAATGAGCAGTTCTTC. Amino acids: CASSFLLGYNEQFF.

The J gene is TRBJ1-3, the V gene TRBV5-4; 7 nucleotides align to TRBD1. The germline gives CDR1 SGHNT, CDR2 YYREEE (reference sequence). This CDR3 contains 19 residues. V was pared by 3 bases and J by 0 bases, with 15 bases of the junction left unmatched. The CDR3 DNA reads TGTGCCAGCAGCTCCGACAGGGAGGCCCTATATAACTCTGGAAACACCATATATTTT. It codes for CASSSDREALYNSGNTIYF.

The chain has TRBV7-8 and TRBJ2-1; TRBD2 is a possible D gene (6 bases). Germline values: CDR1 SGHVS, CDR2 FQNEAQ. V lost 3 bases and J lost 4, with 10 bases in between. The CDR3 is made up of 14 amino acids. Here the CDR3 reads CASSLEGSYNEQFF. CDR3 in DNA: TGTGCCAGCAGCTTGGAGGGTTCGTACAATGAGCAGTTCTTC.

V usage is TRBV7-9 and J usage is TRBJ2-7; TRBD2 matches 8 bases. The germline V gene encodes CDR1 SEHNR and CDR2 FQNEAQ (reference sequence). J was trimmed by 5 bases and V by 3 bases; bases with no gene match: 6. The CDR3 contains 14 residues. The CDR3 region is CASSFGREVDEQYF. The DNA for the CDR3 is TGTGCCAGCAGCTTTGGGCGGGAGGTTGACGAGCAGTACTTC.

V gene TRBV6-5 combines with J gene TRBJ1-1; D not resolved. CDR1 and CDR2 (germline): MNHEY, SVGAGI. Trimming removed 0 bases at V and 2 bases at J, with 10 bases between. The CDR3 covers 15 residues. CDR3 coding DNA: TGTGCCAGCAGTTACTCTCCGGGAAGTAACACTGAAGCTTTCTTT. This translates into CASSYSPGSNTEAFF.

This clone has ten or more counts. The chain employs TRBV11-1 and TRBJ2-1; D might be TRBD1 (6 bases). Germline CDR1 SGHAT, CDR2 FQDESV (reference sequence). V gave up 6 bases and J gave up 3 bases, with 15 bases separating them. This CDR3 is built from 15 residues. The CDR3 spells CASRSTGYGYNEQFF. CDR3 bases: TGTGCCAGCAGGTCTACAGGGTATGGCTACAATGAGCAGTTCTTC.

The gene calls are TRBV6-1 and TRBJ1-3; D possibly corresponds to TRBD1 (5 bases). The CDR3 is made up of 17 amino acids. Deletions cut 4 bases from V and 3 bases from J, with 19 bases between. The germline CDR1 and CDR2 sequences are MNHNS and SASEGT. The CDR3 here is CASSVQGGLVVGNTIYF. In DNA form, the CDR3 reads TGTGCCAGCAGTGTTCAGGGTGGTTTGGTTGTTGGAAACACCATATATTTT.

The chain recombines TRBV4-1 with TRBJ2-7; a weak D match, TRBD2 (6 bases). The CDR3 covers 13 residues. V shed 1 base and J shed 2 bases, with 6 bases lying between them. Germline V gene lookup returns CDR1 MGHRA and CDR2 YSYEKL. The CDR3 bases are TGCGCCAGCAGCCAAGTAGCGGCCTACGAGCAGTACTTC. Its translation: CASSQVAAYEQYF.

V and J are TRBV29-1 and TRBJ1-2; no reliable D call. Germline V gives CDR1 SQVTM, CDR2 ANQGSEA. V lost 1 base and J 4 bases, leaving 10 bases between the germline ends. This CDR3 spans 13 amino acids. The CDR3 DNA is TGCAGCGTTGAAGTCGCGTCTGGCTATGGCTACACCTTC. The encoded protein is CSVEVASGYGYTF.

The CDR3 nucleotides are TGCGCCAGCAGCTTGGGACAGGGAAACTACACCTTC. Protein sequence: CASSLGQGNYTF. The V and J genes are TRBV5-1 and TRBJ1-2; 7 bases line up with TRBD1. CDR3 length equals 12 residues. Germline CDR1 is SGHRS and CDR2 is YFSETQ. V lost 0 bases to trimming and J lost 10 bases; unmatched junction nucleotides: 3.

The chain has TRBV30 and TRBJ1-6; the match to TRBD1 covers 7 bases. With V trimmed by 5 bases and J by 9 bases, 13 bases remained unmatched. This CDR3 is 15 amino acids long. CDR1 is GTSNPN and CDR2 is SVGIG in the germline V gene (reference sequence). The CDR3 is CAWELPTGWGSPLHF. The DNA of the CDR3 is TGTGCCTGGGAACTCCCGACAGGGTGGGGTTCACCCCTCCACTTT.

The genes are TRBV7-2 and TRBJ1-5, with D possibly matching TRBD1 (5 bases). V was shortened by 4 bases and J by 5 bases, with 15 bases between the two germline ends. The germline CDR1 and CDR2 sequences are SGHTA and FQGNSA. The CDR3 covers 15 residues. CDR3 amino acids: CASSSGLFLDQPQHF. The CDR3 DNA reads as TGTGCCAGCAGCTCGGGACTTTTTCTCGATCAGCCCCAGCATTTT.

The V call is TRBV19, the J call TRBJ1-1; tentative D call: TRBD1 (6 bases). The V and J ends lost 10 bases and 1 base respectively, with 10 bases between them. Looked up from germline, CDR1 is LNHDA and CDR2 is SQIVND (reference sequence). The CDR3 is made up of 12 amino acids. The CDR3 reads CAIGTPNTEAFF. The CDR3 nucleotides read TGTGCCATCGGGACACCGAACACTGAAGCTTTCTTT.

The chain recombines TRBV11-1 with TRBJ1-1; D is perhaps TRBD1 (5 bases). The V end was cut by 2 bases, the J end by 5 bases, with 9 bases between. This CDR3 spans 13 amino acids. Germline V gene lookup returns CDR1 SGHAT and CDR2 FQDESV (reference sequence). CDR3 amino acids: CASSLRGWTEAFF. CDR3 bases: TGTGCCAGCAGCTTACGGGGGTGGACTGAAGCTTTCTTT.

This chain uses TRBV19 with TRBJ1-5; 9 positions agree with TRBD1. J lost 0 bases, V lost 5 bases, and 5 bases had no gene match. Per the germline V gene, CDR1 is LNHDA and CDR2 is SQIVND (reference sequence). The CDR3 is made up of 16 amino acids. DNA of the CDR3: TGTGCCAGTAGTTCAGAACAGGGGGCTAGCAATCAGCCCCAGCATTTT. Its translation: CASSSEQGASNQPQHF.

The chain couples TRBV30 to TRBJ1-4; TRBD1 aligns across 8 bases. The CDR3 covers 14 residues. Trimming cost V 4 bases and J 6 bases; bases outside gene matches: 7. Germline V gene data show CDR1 as GTSNPN and CDR2 as SVGIG (reference sequence). In DNA, the CDR3 is TGTGCCTGGACCGAGGACAGGGTGGATGAAAAACTGTTTTTT. It translates to CAWTEDRVDEKLFF.

The CDR3 loop is CASSSSSGRTVSDTQYF. The CDR3 region has the DNA TGTGCCAGCAGCTCATCGAGCGGCCGGACGGTCTCAGATACGCAGTATTTT. This chain joins TRBV7-2 and TRBJ2-3, with D possibly TRBD2 on 5 matching bases. V was trimmed by 4 bases and J by 4 bases, leaving 21 bases between them. The CDR3 spans 17 residues. CDR1 and CDR2 (germline): SGHTA, FQGNSA.

The chain has TRBV9 and TRBJ2-3, with TRBD2 identical over 11 bases. Trimming took 0 bases from V and 6 from J; bases not matched to a gene: 9. Per germline, CDR1 SGDLS and CDR2 YYNGEE. The CDR3 length is 17 residues. CDR3 sequence: CASSVGTSGFSVDTQYF. CDR3 nucleotides: TGTGCCAGCAGCGTAGGGACTAGCGGGTTCTCGGTCGATACGCAGTATTTT.